Listed below are T cell receptor beta chains from one sample, sequenced in a study of cytomegalovirus exposure and HLA in healthy donors. The protocol was immunoSEQ multiplex PCR, while the TCRdb copy is restricted to in-frame clones and leaves out a portion. The sample lists fewer than 250,000 clones, approximately 80% seen once, with about 14% in the top ten. The source material was PBMCs. The receptors stem from a woman aged 25 to 45 in good health and CMV-seropositive. Both conserved end residues are part of each CDR3. The D gene is left open where the match is weak. A clone size is listed for some rows: how often the clone was seen (once, few, many), or a class if it is expanded.

TRBJ2-7	14	TRBD1	.	TRBV4-2	TGTGCCAGCAGCCGTGACAGGGGGACCTACGAGCAGTACTTC	CASSRDRGTYEQYF
TRBJ2-7	17	TRBD2	once	TRBV11-2	TGTGCCAGCAGCTTAGGTCTGGGACTAGCGGCCACCCACGAGCAGTACTTC	CASSLGLGLAATHEQYF
TRBJ2-5	15	TRBD2	.	TRBV5-1	TGCGCCAGCAGCTTAGAGACTAGCGGGAGTACCGACCAGTACTTC	CASSLETSGSTDQYF
TRBJ2-7	15	TRBD1	.	TRBV28	TGTGCCAGCAAATCGACAGGGGGGATCTCCTACGAGCAGTACTTC	CASKSTGGISYEQYF
TRBJ2-1	15	TRBD1	.	TRBV4-1	TGCGCCAGCAGCCCGGGGACAGCAGTCAGGAATGAGCAGTTCTTC	CASSPGTAVRNEQFF
TRBJ1-4	16	.	.	TRBV7-2	TGTGCCAGCAGCCTCGGGGGGGGCACAACTAATGAAAAACTGTTTTTT	CASSLGGGTTNEKLFF
TRBJ1-3	17	.	.	TRBV4-1	TGCGCCAGCAGCCACCCCCTGAGGAATACCGCTGGAAACACCATATATTTT	CASSHPLRNTAGNTIYF
TRBJ1-5	15	.	.	TRBV7-2	TGTGCCAGCAGCTTAGACGGGTATAGCAATCAGCCCCAGCATTTT	CASSLDGYSNQPQHF
TRBJ2-3	14	TRBD1	once	TRBV10-3	TGTGCCATCAGTACCCAGGGGGTTGAAGATACGCAGTATTTT	CAISTQGVEDTQYF
TRBJ2-3	15	.	few	TRBV15	TGTGCCACCAGCCGAGAAGGGGCCGGCGCAGATACGCAGTATTTT	CATSREGAGADTQYF
TRBJ2-5	13	.	once	TRBV11-2	TGTGCCAGCAGCCCATCCAGCGGTATAAGCCAGTACTTC	CASSPSSGISQYF
TRBJ2-7	13	.	.	TRBV11-2	TGTGCCAGCAGCTTAGTAGCTGGCTACGAGCAGTACTTC	CASSLVAGYEQYF
TRBJ2-3	16	TRBD2	once	TRBV11-3	TGTGCCAGCAGCTTAGGGTCTAGCGGCGAAACAGATACGCAGTATTTT	CASSLGSSGETDTQYF
TRBJ2-1	15	.	.	TRBV5-1	TGCGCCAGCAGCTCTCTTGGGAGCTCCTACAATGAGCAGTTCTTC	CASSSLGSSYNEQFF
TRBJ2-7	12	.	.	TRBV27	TGTGCCAGCAGTTTAGGGGGCCACGAGCAGTACTTC	CASSLGGHEQYF
TRBJ1-2	14	.	.	TRBV28	TGTGCCAGCAGTTTACAGGGGACTAACTATGGCTACACCTTC	CASSLQGTNYGYTF
TRBJ2-3	19	.	.	TRBV5-1	TGCGCCAGCAGCTTGACAAGAAGGGTTGAGGGCACATTCACAGATACGCAGTATTTT	CASSLTRRVEGTFTDTQYF